The 9 T cell receptor beta chains reported below all come from one sample, sequenced in a study of shared clonotypes between healthy human individuals. Assay: immunoSEQ multiplex PCR; the TCRdb copy retains only in-frame clones and omits some. The sample shows approximately 1.5 million clones, 95% to 99% of them seen only once. Material: naive CD4+ T cells sorted from blood. Subset denoted: CD45RA+ positively selected. The receptor source for this set is a man younger than 40 in good health.

The chain employs TRBV11-2 and TRBJ1-1; D is undetermined. Looked up from germline, CDR1 is SGHAT and CDR2 is FQNNGV. Trimming took off 5 bases at V and 2 bases at J, with 6 bases between the two ends. This CDR3 has 12 residues. CDR3 amino acids: CASSRGNTEAFF. The CDR3 bases are TGTGCCAGCAGCCGGGGTAACACTGAAGCTTTCTTT.

The CDR3 bases are TGCGCCAGCAGCTTGTCCAGGGTGGCAGATACGCAGTATTTT. Amino acids: CASSLSRVADTQYF. The genes are TRBV5-1 and TRBJ2-3, with D possibly matching TRBD1 (5 bases). The CDR3 loop spans 14 amino acids. The ends were cut back, 1 base at V and 4 bases at J, with 10 bases in the middle. In germline, CDR1 is SGHRS, CDR2 YFSETQ. The whole variable domain, remainder taken from reference TRBV5-1 and TRBJ2-3, is KAGVTQTPRYLIKTRGQQVTLSCSPISGHRSVSWYQQTPGQGLQFLFEYFSETQRNKGNFPGRFSGRQFSNSRSEMNVSTLELGDSALYLCASSLSRVADTQYFGPGTRLTVL.

The chain combines TRBV11-2 with TRBJ2-2; D remains unclear. The CDR3 runs 12 residues. The germline CDR1 and CDR2 sequences are SGHAT and FQNNGV. Trimming removed 2 bases at V and 8 bases at J, with 6 bases between. CDR3 DNA: TGTGCCAGCAGCTTATCGTTAGGGGAGCTGTTTTTT. Translated: CASSLSLGELFF.

The chain links TRBV23-1 to TRBJ2-2; D remains unclear. TRBV23-1 belongs to the ORF category, with a function that is uncertain. The CDR3 runs to 15 residues. Between the trimmed V and J ends, which lost 0 bases and 16 bases, there was a span of 21 bases. CDR3 residues: CASSQSKRWATRPFF. CDR3 DNA: TGCGCCAGCAGTCAATCTAAAAGGTGGGCCACCCGCCCGTTTTTT.

The chain couples TRBV11-2 to TRBJ2-2; 8 bases match TRBD1. CDR3 length: 17 amino acids. J was trimmed by 4 bases and V by 5 bases; bases with no gene match: 12. Germline assignment: CDR1 SGHAT and CDR2 FQNNGV. Written as DNA, the CDR3 is TGTGCCAGCAGCGTATTAGCTGGACAGGGAAGCACCGGGGAGCTGTTTTTT. It codes for CASSVLAGQGSTGELFF.

J is TRBJ2-7 and V is TRBV19, with D possibly matching TRBD2 (5 bases). This CDR3 spans 13 amino acids. V was pared by 6 bases and J by 7 bases, with 16 bases between. The germline CDR1 and CDR2 sequences are LNHDA and SQIVND (reference sequence). The CDR3 DNA reads TGTGCCAGTAGCTTGGACTGGAGTGGAGAGCAGTACTTC. Protein sequence: CASSLDWSGEQYF. The whole variable domain, remainder taken from reference TRBV19 and TRBJ2-7, is DGGITQSPKYLFRKEGQNVTLSCEQNLNHDAMYWYRQDPGQGLRLIYYSQIVNDFQKGDIAEGYSVSREKKESFPLTVTSAQKNPTAFYLCASSLDWSGEQYFGPGTRLTVT.

On this clone: The limits of the CDR3 on the DNA are not certain, so only TCRdb's listed CDR3 is given. The chain links TRBV27 to TRBJ2-2; the table's D call, TRBD2, has no DNA check behind it. The germline CDR1 and CDR2 sequences are MNHEY and SMNVEV (reference sequence). The CDR3 comprises 17 residues, both ends counted. CDR3 protein: CASSFLESGSGTGELFF.

J is TRBJ1-1 and V is TRBV7-6, with a possible D match to TRBD1 (5 bases). V shed 6 bases and J shed 2 bases, with 22 bases lying between them. The CDR3 extends over 17 amino acids. Looked up from germline, CDR1 is SGHVS and CDR2 is FNYEAQ. DNA for the CDR3: TGTGCCAGCAGACCTACCCGGGGGAAAGACTTTAACACTGAAGCTTTCTTT. Translating gives CASRPTRGKDFNTEAFF.

The chain combines TRBV2 with TRBJ2-3; 9 bases are a match to TRBD2. There are 17 residues in the CDR3. CDR1 is SNHLY, CDR2 FYNNEI, per germline. Trimming cost V 0 bases and J 1 base; bases outside gene matches: 5. CDR3 DNA: TGTGCCAGCAGTGAAGCGGTTTTAGCGGGAGGCACAGATACGCAGTATTTT. Its protein product is CASSEAVLAGGTDTQYF.